This entry lists 23 T cell receptor beta chains sequenced from one sample in a study of CDR3 diversity in severe acne. TCRdb reprocessed the PCR reads with MiXCR, giving one entry per CDR3 protein. The sample has more than 80,000 distinct CDR3 sequences; around 50% are singletons. Sequences were obtained from blood. These receptors were obtained from a male donor with severe acne vulgaris.

This clonotype was detected ten times or more. V gene TRBV9 combines with J gene TRBJ2-7; the match to TRBD1 covers 8 bases. Germline-derived CDR1 and CDR2 are SGDLS and YYNGEE. Unmatched junction bases numbered 4, after V lost 4 bases and J lost 7 bases. The CDR3 spans 12 residues. The CDR3 spells CASSPGGMEQYF. The CDR3 coding sequence is TGTGCCAGCAGCCCAGGGGGCATGGAGCAGTACTTC.

This clonotype showed up just once. No DNA is shown, since the ends of the CDR3 on it are uncertain; the CDR3 is the one TCRdb lists. This chain joins TRBV20-1 and TRBJ2-7; the table's D call of TRBD2 was not tested on the DNA. Including both end residues, the CDR3 is 17 amino acids long. The germline CDR1 and CDR2 sequences are DFQATT and SNEGSKA (reference sequence). This chain's CDR3 is CSASTSGNNEQFFEQYV.

This clonotype is labeled as medium-sized. This sequence joins TRBV7-2 and TRBJ1-5; TRBD1 is a possible D gene (5 bases). With 6 bases removed from V and 6 bases from J, the gap between germline ends came to 18 bases. CDR1 is SGHTA and CDR2 is FQGNSA in the germline V gene. The CDR3 runs 15 residues. CDR3 loop: CASSLTHGAGQPQHF. The CDR3 DNA is TGTGCCAGCAGTCTTACCCACGGGGCAGGTCAGCCCCAGCATTTT.

CDR3 bases: TGTGCCAGCAGCCAAGTTTCCAGGGTGGACACTGAAGCTTTCTTT. Translation: CASSQVSRVDTEAFF. The genes are TRBV14 and TRBJ1-1, with D perhaps matching TRBD1 (5 bases). V was pared by 1 base and J by 3 bases, with 12 bases between. This CDR3 comprises 15 residues. CDR1 and CDR2 from the germline V gene are SGHDN and FVKESK.

This clonotype has just a few counts. This chain connects TRBV20-1 to TRBJ2-7, with D maybe TRBD1 (5 bases). Germline CDR1 and CDR2: DFQATT and SNEGSKA (reference sequence). V lost 4 bases and J 1 base, leaving 11 bases between the germline ends. This CDR3 spans 13 amino acids. Here the CDR3 reads CSAMDTTSYEQYF. CDR3 sequence (DNA): TGCAGTGCTATGGACACGACTTCCTACGAGCAGTACTTC.

This clonotype showed up many times. V usage is TRBV20-1 and J usage is TRBJ2-1, with no clear D. CDR3 size: 11 residues. The germline V gene has CDR1 DFQATT and CDR2 SNEGSKA (reference sequence). Trimming removed 3 bases at V and 4 bases at J, with 4 bases between. The CDR3 sequence: CSARGYNEQFF. CDR3 DNA sequence: TGCAGTGCTAGGGGTTACAATGAGCAGTTCTTC.

This clonotype was detected many times. The chain links TRBV13 to TRBJ2-7; possible D gene TRBD2, 6 bases. Trimming took 5 bases from V and 6 from J, leaving 11 bases between them. The CDR3 is made up of 12 amino acids. Germline CDR1 PRHDT, CDR2 FYEKMQ (reference sequence). In DNA form, the CDR3 reads TGTGCCAGCAGCCACGGGACTTCCGAGCAGTACTTC. It is translated as CASSHGTSEQYF.

For this clonotype: With a much larger clone just one base away, this may be a read error. The gene calls are TRBV7-9 and TRBJ1-5, with a weak D call TRBD1 (5 bases). V was clipped by 8 bases and J by 5 bases, with 13 bases between them. Germline V gene data show CDR1 as SEHNR and CDR2 as FQNEAQ (reference sequence). The length of the CDR3 is 13 residues. CDR3 residues: CASGEEGHQPQHF. The CDR3 DNA reads TGTGCCAGCGGCGAGGAGGGACATCAGCCCCAGCATTTT.

This clonotype occurred a few times. This chain links TRBV11-3 with TRBJ1-1, with D perhaps matching TRBD1 (5 bases). The CDR3 length is 12 residues. The germline V gene has CDR1 SGHNT and CDR2 YENEEA. V was trimmed by 8 bases and J by 4 bases, leaving 11 bases between them. CDR3 residues: CASFVGVTEAFF. The DNA of the CDR3 is TGTGCCAGCTTCGTAGGGGTCACTGAAGCTTTCTTT.

On this clonotype itself: Likely a read error: the CDR3 ends without its conserved phenylalanine or tryptophan. CDR3 in DNA: TGTGCCACCAGCAGAGACAGGGGGCCTTCTTTACCCCTCCACTAT. This gives the protein CATSRDRGPSLPLHY. The V call is TRBV15, the J call TRBJ1-6, with 8 nucleotides matching TRBD1. The CDR3 runs to 15 residues. J gave up 12 bases and V 0 bases, and 7 bases lay outside the gene matches. Looked up from germline, CDR1 is LNHNV and CDR2 is YYDKDF (reference sequence).

This clonotype has at least ten counts. This chain links TRBV2 with TRBJ2-7; 9 bases agree with TRBD1. The germline gives CDR1 SNHLY, CDR2 FYNNEI. This CDR3 comprises 16 residues. Trimming took 1 base from V and 7 from J; bases not matched to a gene: 11. CDR3 sequence reads: CASSEGPWTGAREQYF. The CDR3 DNA reads TGTGCCAGCAGTGAAGGGCCGTGGACAGGGGCGAGGGAGCAGTACTTC.

Remarks on this clonotype: This may stem from a read error, because a much larger clone lies one nucleotide away. The chain recombines TRBV7-8 with TRBJ2-7; D uncertain. The end of the DNA fits TRBJ2-1 better, so the J call may be wrong. There are 12 residues in the CDR3. In germline, CDR1 is SGHVS, CDR2 FQNEAQ. The CDR3: CASSLAKYEQFF. As DNA, the CDR3 is TGTGCCAGCAGCTTAGCCAAGTACGAGCAGTTCTTC.

The J gene is TRBJ1-4, the V gene TRBV2, with TRBD1 as a possible D gene (5 bases). V lost 3 bases and J 8 bases, leaving 13 bases between the germline ends. Germline CDR1 and CDR2: SNHLY and FYNNEI. This CDR3 spans 14 amino acids. CDR3: CASSDGAVGEKLFF. The CDR3 DNA reads as TGTGCCAGCAGTGACGGGGCGGTTGGCGAAAAACTGTTTTTT.

The sample holds a few counts of this clonotype. The chain has TRBV6-5 and TRBJ2-1, with 9 bases fitting TRBD2. CDR1 and CDR2 (germline): MNHEY, SVGAGI. V trimming: 4 bases; J trimming: 9 bases; junction bases outside the gene matches: 7. The CDR3 is 14 residues long. CDR3 amino acids: CASSSPSGVPEQFF. The CDR3 DNA follows: TGTGCCAGCAGTTCGCCTAGCGGGGTCCCTGAGCAGTTCTTC.

A single count supports this clonotype. This chain uses TRBV4-1 with TRBJ1-5; D unclear. Trimming took 0 bases from V and 5 from J, leaving 8 bases between them. CDR3 length: 14 amino acids. The germline V gene encodes CDR1 MGHRA and CDR2 YSYEKL. The CDR3 DNA sequence: TGCGCCAGCAGCCAAGAAAGGGTAGATCAGCCCCAGCATTTT. It specifies CASSQERVDQPQHF.

This clonotype was picked up many times. The chain couples TRBV29-1 to TRBJ2-6; D might be TRBD2 (5 bases). The germline V gene has CDR1 SQVTM and CDR2 ANQGSEA. The ends were cut back, 1 base at V and 0 bases at J, with 10 bases in the middle. The CDR3 length is 16 residues. CDR3 residues: CSVEGGADSGANVLTF. Written as DNA, the CDR3 is TGCAGCGTTGAAGGTGGAGCGGACTCTGGGGCCAACGTCCTGACTTTC.

Comments on this clonotype: A read error may be the cause here, since a much bigger clone is one base away. This chain uses TRBV7-9 with TRBJ2-7; 9 bases match TRBD1. V trimming: 1 base; J trimming: 3 bases; junction bases outside the gene matches: 7. Germline lookup yields CDR1 SEHNR and CDR2 FQNEAQ (reference sequence). CDR3 length: 16 residues. CDR3 amino acids: CASSLGPDRGYYEQYV. CDR3 bases: TGTGCCAGCAGCTTAGGACCGGACAGGGGATACTACGAGCAGTACGTC.

A note on this clonotype: A read error may be the cause here, since a much bigger clone is one base away. V is TRBV7-6 and J is TRBJ1-1; D is unclear. CDR1 SGHVS and CDR2 FNYEAQ come from the germline V gene. CDR3 length equals 13 residues. CDR3 in amino acids: CASSWGMNTEASF. The CDR3 DNA sequence: TGTGCCAGCAGCTGGGGTATGAACACTGAAGCTTCCTTT.

This clonotype has only a few counts. The CDR3 protein is CATSRADDTQYF. The CDR3 nucleotides read TGTGCCACCAGCAGAGCCGACGATACGCAGTATTTT. The chain joins TRBV15 to TRBJ2-3; D is unresolved. Germline assignment: CDR1 LNHNV and CDR2 YYDKDF (reference sequence). The CDR3 extends over 12 amino acids. V was cut by 1 base and J by 6 bases, with 5 bases left in between.

This clonotype has ten or more counts. The CDR3 coding sequence is TGTGCCAGCAGCTCCGGACTAGCGGGTACCTACGAGCAGTACTTC. It is translated as CASSSGLAGTYEQYF. J is TRBJ2-7 and V is TRBV7-9, with 11 bases fitting TRBD2. CDR3 size: 15 residues. Germline CDR1 reads SEHNR; CDR2 reads FQNEAQ (reference sequence). With V trimmed by 4 bases and J by 2 bases, 4 bases remained unmatched.

For the CDR3, the DNA is TGTGCCAGTAGTTCCCGGGACCACTACGAGCAGTACTTC. Translation gives CASSSRDHYEQYF. V gene TRBV19 combines with J gene TRBJ2-7; D is perhaps TRBD1 or TRBD2 (5 bases each). Germline V gene sequence: CDR1 LNHDA, CDR2 SQIVND (reference sequence). The CDR3 has 13 amino acids. V was trimmed by 5 bases and J by 3 bases, leaving 11 bases between them.

This clonotype was seen many times. In nucleotides, the CDR3 is TGTGCCAGCAGCCTATGGGGGCGTCAAGAGACCCAGTACTTC. Translation gives CASSLWGRQETQYF. The gene calls are TRBV13 and TRBJ2-5, with D possibly matching TRBD1 (6 bases). Trimming left V 5 bases short and J 2 bases short, with 12 bases between. CDR1 is PRHDT and CDR2 is FYEKMQ in the germline V gene (reference sequence). The CDR3 contains 14 residues.

Only a few counts were recorded for this clonotype. The gene calls are TRBV29-1 and TRBJ1-2; no firm D call. Germline-derived CDR1 and CDR2 are SQVTM and ANQGSEA. There are 12 residues in the CDR3. Between the trimmed V and J ends, which lost 3 bases and 3 bases, there was a span of 8 bases. The CDR3 bases are TGCAGCGTTGAGGGCATGGACTATGGCTACACCTTC. Its translation is CSVEGMDYGYTF.